The TCR beta chain described here comes from a study of immune heterogeneity within non-small cell lung tumors (dated by TCRdb to 2016 to 2018). Turning to the overall study: By histology, several squamous cell carcinomas, 10 non-squamous carcinomas and 1 tumor not otherwise specified were included. To examine intratumoral immune heterogeneity, the study used whole-exome sequencing, RNA-seq and TCR beta repertoire sequencing on multiple spatially distinct regions of each NSCLC tumor. TCR repertoires were analyzed from roughly 60 tumor loci of more than 14 patients, while transcriptome data covered only 35 to 45 loci from roughly 12 patients. For mutant peptides 8 to 11 amino acids long, netMHCpan-3.0 predicted neoantigen binding to the HLA alleles of each patient.

Beyond this particular receptor, the publication reports: Local T-cell repertoire clonality showed a statistically significant but moderate positive correlation with local tumor mutational burden (R about 0.34). Within a patient, identical dominant CDR3B clonotypes were found to recur across loci, yet unique high-frequency clones were also harbored in different tumor locations. High-frequency TCR beta clonotypes were largely distinct between individual patients.

As to this clonotype: Its antigen is currently not known. A single base separates this from a much larger clone, so it may be a read error.

Measured from the cysteine to the phenylalanine, the CDR3 is 10 residues long. Only the CDR3 DNA stays, 30 bases, in frame from base 1. The TCR beta CDR3 region was amplified with a multiplex PCR system, in which a first round of around 11 cycles was run using 32 V-gene forward and 13 J-gene reverse primers. The first PCR round was done with a QIAGEN Multiplex PCR Kit, and the primer sequences were filed in Chinese patent CN105087789A. Illumina universal primers were added in a second PCR round performed with the Phusion High-Fidelity PCR Kit. The TCR libraries underwent paired-end sequencing with a read length of 151 bp on the Illumina HiSeq X Ten platform. Per the source publication's procedure: Reads without multiplex PCR primers were removed using Cutadapt, read pairs were merged using PEAR, and CDR3 regions were called using MiXCR with default settings. Repertoire diversity was assessed by Shannon entropy, and clonality was calculated as one minus the Shannon entropy divided by the ln of the count of productive unique sequences. Clonotypes present at frequencies of at least 0.5% were defined as dominant or high-frequency T-cell clones. In TCRdb, the public reads were trimmed at Q25 with fastp and aligned with MiXCR, with productive beta chains retained. One record per CDR3 amino acid sequence lists the most common genes and DNA. In this record, the V and J calls reflect TCRdb's handling and not the investigators' own analysis. The sample contains 9,900 or so distinct CDR3 sequences, around a quarter of them found a single time. The ten top clones hold over 25% of the sample.

Genomic DNA extracted from bulk tumor tissue served as TCR template, with about 0.6 ug gDNA amplified per sample. Multiple biopsies per primary tumor were taken during surgery, spaced as far apart as possible within the tumor mass. The study cohort was described as untreated, and the patients were newly diagnosed NSCLC cases having curative surgery. The samples came from under 19 patients with newly diagnosed non-small cell lung cancer who were having surgery intended to be curative. Resected tumor masses were reviewed by two independent pathologists. Only high-quality DNA and RNA samples were carried forward to sequencing.

The clonotype originates from a woman between 50 and 59 years old with non-small cell lung cancer. Sequencing was carried out using lung tumor tissue. The chain is assembled from TRBV12-3 or TRBV12-4 and TRBJ1-2; the D gene is perhaps TRBD1, from 6 matching bases. This receptor has the CDR3 CATWGAGCTF. In nucleotides, the sequence is TGTGCCACCTGGGGGGCTGGCTGCACCTTC.